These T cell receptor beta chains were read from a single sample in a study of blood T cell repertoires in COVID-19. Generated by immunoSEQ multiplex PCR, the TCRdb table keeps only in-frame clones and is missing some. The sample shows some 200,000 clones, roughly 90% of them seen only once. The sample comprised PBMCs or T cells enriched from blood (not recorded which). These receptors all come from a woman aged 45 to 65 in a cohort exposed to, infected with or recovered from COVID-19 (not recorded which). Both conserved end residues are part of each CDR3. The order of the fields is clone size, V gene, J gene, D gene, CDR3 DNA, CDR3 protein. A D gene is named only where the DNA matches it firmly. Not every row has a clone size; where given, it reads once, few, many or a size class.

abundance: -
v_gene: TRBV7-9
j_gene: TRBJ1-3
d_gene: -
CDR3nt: TGTGCCAGCAGCTTGGCCTATCGTAGCTTGCGAAACACCATATATTTT
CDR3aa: CASSLAYRSLRNTIYF

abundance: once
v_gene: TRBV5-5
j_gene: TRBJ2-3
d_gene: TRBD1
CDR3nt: TGTGCCAGCAGCCTCGTCGACAGGGTGGATACGCAGTATTTT
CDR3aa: CASSLVDRVDTQYF

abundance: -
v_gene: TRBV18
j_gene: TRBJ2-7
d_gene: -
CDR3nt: TGTGCCAGCTCACCCACCGGGACATCCTGGCAGTACTTC
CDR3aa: CASSPTGTSWQYF

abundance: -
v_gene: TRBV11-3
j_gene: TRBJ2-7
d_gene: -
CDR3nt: TGTGCCAGCAGCTTGCGGGGCAGCTACGAGCAGTACTTC
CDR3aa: CASSLRGSYEQYF

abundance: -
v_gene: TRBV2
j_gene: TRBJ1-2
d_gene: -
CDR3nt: TGTGCCAGCAGTGAAGCAGCAGGCTACACCTTC
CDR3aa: CASSEAAGYTF

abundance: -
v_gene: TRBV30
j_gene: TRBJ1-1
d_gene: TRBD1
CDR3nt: TGTGCCTGGCTCCGGGGGACAGGGAGAACTGAAGCTTTCTTT
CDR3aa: CAWLRGTGRTEAFF

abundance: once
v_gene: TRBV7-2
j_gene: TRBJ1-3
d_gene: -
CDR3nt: TGTGCCAGCAGCTTAGTAGGGGACACCATATATTTT
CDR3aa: CASSLVGDTIYF

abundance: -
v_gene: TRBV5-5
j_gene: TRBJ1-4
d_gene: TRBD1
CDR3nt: TGTGCCAGCAGCTTGGGAACCGGGACAGGGATTCGTCTAGGTGAAAAACTGTTTTTT
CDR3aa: CASSLGTGTGIRLGEKLFF

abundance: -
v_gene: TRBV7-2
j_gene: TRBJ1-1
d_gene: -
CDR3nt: TGTGCCAGCAGTATGGATGGCAGGGCTGAAGCTTTCTTT
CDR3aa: CASSMDGRAEAFF

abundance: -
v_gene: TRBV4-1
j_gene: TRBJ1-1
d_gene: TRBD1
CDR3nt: TGCGCCAGCAGCCAAAGAGGGGGCACGCAACTCCCTGAAGCTTTCTTT
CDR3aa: CASSQRGGTQLPEAFF

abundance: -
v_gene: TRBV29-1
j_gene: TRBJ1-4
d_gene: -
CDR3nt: TGCAGCGTAGTCGGGGGTGGAAAACTGTTTTTT
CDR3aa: CSVVGGGKLFF

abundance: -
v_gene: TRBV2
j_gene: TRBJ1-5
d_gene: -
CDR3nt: TGTGCCAGCAGGGGCTGGAGGGATCAGCCCCAGCATTTT
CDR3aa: CASRGWRDQPQHF

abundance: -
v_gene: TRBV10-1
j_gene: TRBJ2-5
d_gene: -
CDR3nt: TGCGCCAGCGGACAGTGGGAGACCCAGTACTTC
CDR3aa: CASGQWETQYF

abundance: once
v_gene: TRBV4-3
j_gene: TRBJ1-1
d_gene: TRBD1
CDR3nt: TGCGCCAGCAGCCATAACAGGGGGAACACTGAAGCTTTCTTT
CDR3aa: CASSHNRGNTEAFF

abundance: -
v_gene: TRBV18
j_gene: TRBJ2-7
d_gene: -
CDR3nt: TGTGCCAGCTCACCTGCGGGCAACGAGCAGTACTTC
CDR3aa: CASSPAGNEQYF

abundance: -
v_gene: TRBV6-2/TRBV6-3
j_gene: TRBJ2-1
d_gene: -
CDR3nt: TGTGCCAGCAGCTTAACCTACAATGAGCAGTTCTTC
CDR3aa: CASSLTYNEQFF

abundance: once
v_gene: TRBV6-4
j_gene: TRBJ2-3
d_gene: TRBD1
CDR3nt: TGTGCCAGCAGTGAGTCGGACAGGCCCACAGATACGCAGTATTTT
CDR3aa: CASSESDRPTDTQYF

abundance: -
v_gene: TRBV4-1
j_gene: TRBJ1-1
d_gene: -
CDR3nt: TGCGCCAGCAGAGCGGCTGAGGGTTCGAGCACTGAAGCTTTCTTT
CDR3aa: CASRAAEGSSTEAFF

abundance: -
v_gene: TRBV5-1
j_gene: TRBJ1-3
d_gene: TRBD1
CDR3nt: TGCGCCAGCAGCGGCTCGGGACAGGGGTCGAACACCATATATTTT
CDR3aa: CASSGSGQGSNTIYF

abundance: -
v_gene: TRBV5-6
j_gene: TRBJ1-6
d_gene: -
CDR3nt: TGTGCCAGCAGCTTTTTGGTAGGGGGGGCACCCCTCCACTTT
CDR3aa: CASSFLVGGAPLHF

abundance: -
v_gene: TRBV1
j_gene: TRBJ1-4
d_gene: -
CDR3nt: TGCACCAGCAGCCAACGGGGGGGTTCTAATGAAAAACTGTTTTTT
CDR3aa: CTSSQRGGSNEKLFF

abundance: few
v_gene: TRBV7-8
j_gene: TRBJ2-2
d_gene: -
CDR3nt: TGTGCCAGCAGCTTAGCGCAGGGGAACACCGGGGAGCTGTTTTTT
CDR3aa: CASSLAQGNTGELFF

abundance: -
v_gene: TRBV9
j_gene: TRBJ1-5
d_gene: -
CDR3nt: TGTGCCAGCAGCGTTAATGACAGGTTCGCTCAGCCCCAGCATTTT
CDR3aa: CASSVNDRFAQPQHF

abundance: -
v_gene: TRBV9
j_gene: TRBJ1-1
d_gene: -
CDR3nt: TGTGCCAGCAGCGTAGCAGGGGAATTCACTGAAGCTTTCTTT
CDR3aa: CASSVAGEFTEAFF

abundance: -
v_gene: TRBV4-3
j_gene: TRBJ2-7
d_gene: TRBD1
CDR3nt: TGCGCCAGCAGCCACGCTCCAGGGGGCAGGTACGAGCAGTACTTC
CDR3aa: CASSHAPGGRYEQYF